This passage covers 6 T cell receptor beta chains from one sample sequenced in a study of cytomegalovirus exposure and HLA in healthy donors. Vbeta (60) and Jbeta (13) primers were used in the PCR. Assay used: immunoSEQ multiplex PCR; TCRdb lists only in-frame clones, some missing. The sample lists roughly 150,000 clones, 85% seen once, with 1% in the top ten. The sequencing sample was made of PBMCs. The receptors originated from a boy between 2 and 10 years old in good health and CMV-seronegative.

The chain couples TRBV19 to TRBJ1-5, with unresolved D. V lost 6 bases, J lost 0 bases, and 18 bases lay in between. The CDR3 runs to 17 residues. Germline V gives CDR1 LNHDA, CDR2 SQIVND (reference sequence). CDR3 sequence (DNA): TGTGCCAGTAGAGCGAGACGCTTAGAAAATAGCAATCAGCCCCAGCATTTT. It translates to CASRARRLENSNQPQHF.

The rearrangement uses TRBV19 and TRBJ2-7, with TRBD2 identical over 8 bases. The junction had 17 bases not matched to a gene; V was cut back by 6 bases and J by 7 bases. This CDR3 comprises 16 residues. Germline V gene sequence: CDR1 LNHDA, CDR2 SQIVND (reference sequence). The CDR3 coding sequence is TGTGCCAGTAGCGGCGCTACGGGGCTAGCGGGTCGGGAGCAGTACTTC. Translation: CASSGATGLAGREQYF.

The chain uses TRBV30 and TRBJ2-3; 7 nucleotides line up with TRBD1. Germline V lookup: CDR1 GTSNPN, CDR2 SVGIG (reference sequence). The CDR3 has 14 residues. V dropped 4 bases and J dropped 1; count of bases not matched to a gene: 5. DNA of the CDR3: TGTGCCTGGAATGGCCAGGGGGGCACAGATACGCAGTATTTT. Protein product: CAWNGQGGTDTQYF.

The chain joins TRBV4-1 to TRBJ2-3; a weak D match, TRBD2 (5 bases). The length of the CDR3 is 14 residues. V was shortened by 3 bases and J by 6 bases, with 13 bases between the two germline ends. Germline CDR1 and CDR2: MGHRA and YSYEKL. The DNA for the CDR3 is TGCGCCAGCAGCCAGACCCTAGCTGTGGATACGCAGTATTTT. This translates into CASSQTLAVDTQYF.

The chain employs TRBV29-1 and TRBJ1-1; 9 bases agree with TRBD1. Losses at the gene ends were 5 bases for V and 0 bases for J; bases not matched to a gene: 7. The CDR3 consists of 15 residues. Germline assignment: CDR1 SQVTM and CDR2 ANQGSEA. CDR3 coding DNA: TGCAGCGTTCTTACAGGGGGCAGGATGAACACTGAAGCTTTCTTT. This encodes CSVLTGGRMNTEAFF.

The chain recombines TRBV28 with TRBJ2-3; 8 positions match TRBD1. Unmatched junction bases numbered 7, after V lost 6 bases and J lost 5 bases. CDR3 length: 14 amino acids. Germline V gives CDR1 MDHEN, CDR2 SYDVKM. The CDR3 loop reads CASRPTGGGDTQYF. CDR3 in DNA: TGTGCCAGCAGGCCTACAGGGGGTGGAGATACGCAGTATTTT.